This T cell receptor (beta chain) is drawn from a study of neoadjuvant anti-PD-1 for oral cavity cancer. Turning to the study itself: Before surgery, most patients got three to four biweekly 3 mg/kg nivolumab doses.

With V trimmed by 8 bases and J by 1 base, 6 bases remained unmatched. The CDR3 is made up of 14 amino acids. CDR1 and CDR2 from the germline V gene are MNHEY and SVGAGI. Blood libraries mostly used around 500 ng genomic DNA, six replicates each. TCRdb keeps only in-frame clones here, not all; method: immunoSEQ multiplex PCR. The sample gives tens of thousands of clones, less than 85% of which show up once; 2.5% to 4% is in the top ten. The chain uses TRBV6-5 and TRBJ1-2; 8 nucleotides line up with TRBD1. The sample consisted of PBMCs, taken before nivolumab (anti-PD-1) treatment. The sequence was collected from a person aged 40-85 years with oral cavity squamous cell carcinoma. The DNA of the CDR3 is TGTGCCAGCGGCCCAGGGGGCGGTAACTATGGCTACACCTTC. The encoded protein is CASGPGGGNYGYTF.